The 18 T cell receptor beta chains below were found in one sample sequenced in a study of T cell responses to AZD1222 COVID-19 vaccine. Sequencing used immunoSEQ multiplex PCR; TCRdb keeps in-frame clones, though not all of them. The table lists tens of thousands of clones, roughly 89% of them singletons. The sample here was peripheral blood, taken 28 days after the second AZD1222 dose. The origin of the receptors is an adult who received the AZD1222 COVID-19 vaccine.

The DNA of the CDR3 is TGCGCCAGCAGCCAACAGGGGCCGAATCAGCCCCAGCATTTT. This gives the protein CASSQQGPNQPQHF. V is TRBV4-1 and J is TRBJ1-5, with D maybe TRBD1 (6 bases). This CDR3 is 14 amino acids long. V lost 2 bases and J 4 bases, leaving 9 bases between the germline ends. Germline CDR1 reads MGHRA; CDR2 reads YSYEKL.

This chain joins TRBV28 and TRBJ1-2; unclear D gene. The germline CDR1 and CDR2 sequences are MDHEN and SYDVKM. Trimming took 6 bases from V and 1 from J, leaving 12 bases between them. There are 14 residues in the CDR3. In nucleotides, the CDR3 is TGTGCCAGCAGCTTGGGCAACCTTAACTATGGCTACACCTTC. This codes for CASSLGNLNYGYTF.

This clone appeared once. The V gene is TRBV5-1, the J gene TRBJ2-5; the D gene is possibly TRBD1 (6 bases). The V and J ends lost 4 bases and 5 bases respectively, with 15 bases between them. Germline V gene data show CDR1 as SGHRS and CDR2 as YFSETQ. The CDR3 runs 14 residues. This CDR3 is CASSPGQPGETQYF. CDR3 DNA sequence: TGCGCCAGCAGCCCCGGACAGCCCGGGGAGACCCAGTACTTC.

This clone showed up just once. The chain uses TRBV28 and TRBJ1-2; the match to TRBD1 covers 11 bases. Germline assignment: CDR1 MDHEN and CDR2 SYDVKM. The J segment lost 4 bases and the V segment lost 4 bases, leaving 8 bases of the junction unmatched. The CDR3 is made up of 16 amino acids. The CDR3 DNA is TGTGCCAGCAGTTCCCCGGACAGGGGGCTTATCTATGGCTACACCTTC. It is translated as CASSSPDRGLIYGYTF.

This clone was seen only once. The J gene is TRBJ2-2, the V gene TRBV7-2; the D is unclear. Germline assignment: CDR1 SGHTA and CDR2 FQGNSA. The CDR3 totals 15 residues. V gave up 0 bases and J gave up 3 bases, with 8 bases separating them. CDR3 sequence (DNA): TGTGCCAGCAGCTTAGCGCCGGTTTACACCGGGGAGCTGTTTTTT. Residues: CASSLAPVYTGELFF.

The rearrangement links TRBV10-3 to TRBJ2-3; 12 nucleotides align to TRBD2. Losses at the gene ends were 4 bases for V and 3 bases for J; bases not matched to a gene: 2. Germline-derived CDR1 and CDR2 are ENHRY and SYGVKD. The CDR3 has 15 amino acids. The CDR3 region has the DNA TGTGCCATCAGTGGACTAGCGGGAGTGACAGATACGCAGTATTTT. Its translation is CAISGLAGVTDTQYF.

V and J are TRBV11-2 and TRBJ1-2; D not certain. CDR3 length: 15 amino acids. Trimming stripped 3 bases from V and 4 bases from J, with 15 bases between. Germline loops: CDR1 SGHAT, CDR2 FQNNGV. CDR3 loop: CASSFDTALFYGYTF. CDR3 sequence (DNA): TGTGCCAGCAGCTTTGATACGGCCCTATTCTATGGCTACACCTTC.

The chain uses TRBV7-2 and TRBJ2-4; 8 bases are a match to TRBD2. After removal of 3 bases from V and 0 bases from J, the junction contained 1 base not matched to a gene. The germline V gene encodes CDR1 SGHTA and CDR2 FQGNSA. The CDR3 runs 15 residues. CDR3 sequence: CASSLRGVAKNIQYF. CDR3 in DNA: TGTGCCAGCAGCTTGCGGGGGGTAGCCAAAAACATTCAGTACTTC.

Only a few counts were recorded for this clone. The V and J genes are TRBV12-3 or TRBV12-4 and TRBJ1-2; D is undetermined. V was cut by 5 bases and J by 7 bases, with 8 bases left in between. The CDR3 contains 11 residues. CDR3 residues: CASSRTFGYTF. CDR3 coding DNA: TGTGCCAGCAGTCGTACGTTTGGCTACACCTTC.

V usage is TRBV9 and J usage is TRBJ2-6; a weak D match, TRBD2 (5 bases). The CDR3 loop spans 15 amino acids. Germline V CDR1 and CDR2: SGDLS, YYNGEE. The ends were cut back, 3 bases at V and 2 bases at J, with 9 bases in the middle. In nucleotides, the CDR3 is TGTGCCAGCAGCGCCCGGGGTACTGGGGCCAACGTCCTGACTTTC. The encoded protein is CASSARGTGANVLTF.

In this sample, this clone turned up once. This rearrangement joins TRBV9 to TRBJ2-3, with 11 bases aligning to TRBD2. This CDR3 is built from 15 residues. CDR1 and CDR2 (germline): SGDLS, YYNGEE. After removal of 4 bases from V and 2 bases from J, the junction contained 3 bases not matched to a gene. The CDR3 DNA reads TGTGCCAGCAGCTTAGCGGGGGGGCCCACAGATACGCAGTATTTT. Residues: CASSLAGGPTDTQYF.

This sequence joins TRBV5-6 and TRBJ1-1, with 8 bases matching TRBD1. From germline, CDR1 is SGHDT and CDR2 YYEEEE. The CDR3 loop spans 15 amino acids. The V segment lost 1 base and the J segment 1 base; nucleotides outside the gene matches: 3. The CDR3 here is CASSLPGTGNTEAFF. CDR3 bases: TGTGCCAGCAGCTTGCCCGGGACAGGGAACACTGAAGCTTTCTTT.

This chain links TRBV15 with TRBJ2-7; possibly TRBD2 for D (6 bases). This CDR3 is 16 amino acids long. Between the trimmed V and J ends, which lost 3 bases and 0 bases, there was a span of 15 bases. Per germline, CDR1 LNHNV and CDR2 YYDKDF (reference sequence). The CDR3 region is CATSRRGGGYSYEQYF. The CDR3 coding sequence is TGTGCCACCAGCAGGCGGGGCGGCGGCTACTCCTACGAGCAGTACTTC.

The chain recombines TRBV2 with TRBJ1-5; no firm D call. V was shortened by 7 bases and J by 0 bases, with 10 bases between the two germline ends. Germline V gene lookup returns CDR1 SNHLY and CDR2 FYNNEI. The CDR3 loop spans 14 amino acids. The CDR3 here is CASTSDGSNQPQHF. CDR3 DNA: TGTGCCAGCACCTCAGACGGTAGCAATCAGCCCCAGCATTTT.

The gene calls are TRBV6-5 and TRBJ2-5; 8 nucleotides line up with TRBD1. The CDR3 length is 16 residues. Germline V lookup: CDR1 MNHEY, CDR2 SVGAGI. V lost 2 bases and J lost 5; bases outside the gene matches: 10. The CDR3 loop is CASSYVQGVIGETQYF. The CDR3 DNA sequence: TGTGCCAGCAGTTACGTACAGGGGGTGATCGGGGAGACCCAGTACTTC.

The chain is built from TRBV24-1 and TRBJ2-3; a possible D gene is TRBD1 (5 bases). V lost 0 bases to trimming and J lost 2 bases, with 11 bases between them. This CDR3 region has 16 residues. CDR1 KGHDR and CDR2 SFDVKD come from the germline V gene. This CDR3 is CATSDLRRGNTDTQYF. CDR3 DNA sequence: TGTGCCACCAGTGATTTGAGAAGGGGTAACACAGATACGCAGTATTTT.

This chain connects TRBV20-1 to TRBJ2-2, with 8 bases matching TRBD1. V was clipped by 3 bases and J by 0 bases; unmatched bases: 3. Germline V gene sequence: CDR1 DFQATT, CDR2 SNEGSKA (reference sequence). This CDR3 is 15 amino acids long. CDR3 in DNA: TGCAGTGCTAGTCCAGGGGGCCCGAACACCGGGGAGCTGTTTTTT. This codes for CSASPGGPNTGELFF.

The V and J genes are TRBV28 and TRBJ1-2, with 9 bases aligning to TRBD1. The CDR3 is 13 residues long. The germline gives CDR1 MDHEN, CDR2 SYDVKM. V trimming: 10 bases; J trimming: 8 bases; junction bases outside the gene matches: 11. The CDR3 DNA reads as TGTGCCATCCCTCTCGTGACAGGGGGAGGCTACACCTTC. Translated: CAIPLVTGGGYTF.